Detailed here is one T cell receptor (beta chain). Authors' methods: Reference gene primer amplification gave nucleated cell count estimates. Libraries were prepared by immunoSEQ multiplex PCR; TCRdb keeps only in-frame clonotypes and omits some of them. V and J calls and clone size come straight from that table; D and trimming were deduced from the DNA. The repertoire includes 200,000 to 250,000 clones, about 90% of them detected once, and more than 0.7% sits in the top ten. The data derive from a study of blood T cell repertoires in COVID-19. Background on the study: Whether acute or convalescent, the COVID-19 samples came from the United States, Italy and Spain. Sample material is recorded as cDNA or gDNA derived from T cells, B-cell-depleted T cells, or PBMCs.

The CDR3 totals 13 residues. In germline, CDR1 is SGHDN, CDR2 FVKESK. V lost 5 bases, J lost 6 bases, and 11 bases lay in between. Seattle patients were enrolled while actively infected and followed longitudinally. V is TRBV14 and J is TRBJ2-1, with TRBD2 as a possible D gene (6 bases). Sequencing used peripheral blood. This sequence was found in a man aged 55 to 69 with COVID-19, enrolled during active disease. CDR3 in amino acids: CASSSHGGNEQFF. CDR3 DNA sequence: TGTGCCAGCAGCAGTCACGGGGGCAATGAGCAGTTCTTC.